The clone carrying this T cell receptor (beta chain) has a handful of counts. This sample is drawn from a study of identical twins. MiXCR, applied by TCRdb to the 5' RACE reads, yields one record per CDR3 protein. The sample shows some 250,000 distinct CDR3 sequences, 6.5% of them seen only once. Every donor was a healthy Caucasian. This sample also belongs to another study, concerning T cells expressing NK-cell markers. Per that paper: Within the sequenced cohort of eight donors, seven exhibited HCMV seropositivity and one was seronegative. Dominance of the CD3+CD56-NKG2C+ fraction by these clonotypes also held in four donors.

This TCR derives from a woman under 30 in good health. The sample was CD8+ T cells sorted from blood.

CDR3 region: CASSGEQPEYNEQFF. The CDR3 region has the DNA TGTGCCAGCAGTGGTGAACAGCCAGAATACAATGAGCAGTTCTTC. V is TRBV25-1 and J is TRBJ2-1; no definite D call. Germline CDR1 MGHDK, CDR2 SYGVNS. Trimming cost V 4 bases and J 4 bases, with 14 bases left between them. The CDR3 runs to 15 residues. Combining the CDR3 with reference TRBV25-1 and TRBJ2-1 gives the whole variable domain EADIYQTPRYLVIGTGKKITLECSQTMGHDKMYWYQQDPGMELHLIHYSYGVNSTEKGDLSSESTVSRIRTEHFPLTLESARPSHTSQYLCASSGEQPEYNEQFFGPGTRLTVL.